The rows below give T cell receptor beta chains drawn from one sample of a study of blood T cell repertoires in COVID-19. TCRdb's copy holds only in-frame clones and misses some; the assay was immunoSEQ multiplex PCR. This sample has 350,000 to 450,000 clones, with roughly 84% found just once. The source material was PBMCs or T cells enriched from blood (not recorded which). The receptors here all came from a young woman who had been exposed to COVID-19. The CDR3 runs from the conserved cysteine through the conserved F or W. Each record gives: clone size, J gene, D gene, V gene, CDR3 protein, CDR3 DNA. D genes are given only for firm matches. The size field is filled for only some rows; it gives once, few, many or a size class.

>once|TRBJ2-5|.|TRBV19
CASSWSVTETQYF
TGTGCCAGTAGTTGGAGTGTGACGGAGACCCAGTACTTC
>.|TRBJ2-2|TRBD2|TRBV2
CASSYSGANTGELFF
TGTGCCAGCAGCTATAGCGGGGCGAACACCGGGGAGCTGTTTTTT
>once|TRBJ2-3|.|TRBV7-3
CASSPGGGASDTQYF
TGTGCCAGCAGCCCTGGAGGGGGGGCATCAGATACGCAGTATTTT
>.|TRBJ2-5|TRBD2|TRBV7-3
CASSSSSGGDQETQYF
TGTGCCAGCAGCTCATCAAGCGGGGGTGACCAAGAGACCCAGTACTTC
>.|TRBJ2-1|TRBD2|TRBV11-2
CASTKLAGGYNEQFF
TGTGCCAGCACCAAACTAGCGGGGGGCTACAATGAGCAGTTCTTC
>.|TRBJ2-7|TRBD2|TRBV2
CASSREGRYEQYF
TGTGCCAGCAGTCGGGAGGGTAGGTACGAGCAGTACTTC
>.|TRBJ1-4|.|TRBV7-9
CASSFDMGRRSNEKLFF
TGTGCCAGCAGCTTCGATATGGGGCGGCGGTCTAATGAAAAACTGTTTTTT
>.|TRBJ2-7|TRBD2|TRBV14
CASSQDIAGVRYEQYF
TGTGCCAGCAGCCAAGATATAGCGGGAGTTCGCTACGAGCAGTACTTC
>.|TRBJ1-2|TRBD1|TRBV5-1
CASSSQEGALDGYTF
TGCGCCAGCAGCTCCCAGGAGGGGGCGCTTGATGGCTACACCTTC
>.|TRBJ1-4|TRBD1|TRBV28
CASRRSGTGNEKLFF
TGTGCCAGCAGACGTTCCGGGACAGGGAATGAAAAACTGTTTTTT
>.|TRBJ2-7|.|TRBV2
CASSEAARGSPEQYF
TGTGCCAGCAGTGAAGCTGCCAGGGGATCTCCCGAGCAGTACTTC
>.|TRBJ1-2|TRBD1|TRBV28
CASSFEGTGVYGYTF
TGTGCCAGCAGTTTTGAAGGGACAGGGGTCTATGGCTACACCTTC
>few|TRBJ1-5|TRBD1|TRBV18
CASSPDGQGNQPQHF
TGTGCCAGCTCACCGGACGGACAGGGCAATCAGCCCCAGCATTTT
>.|TRBJ2-7|.|TRBV28
CASSQPGGLDFYEQYF
TGTGCCAGCAGCCAGCCCGGGGGGCTAGACTTCTACGAGCAGTACTTC
>.|TRBJ2-7|.|TRBV15
CATRGGRSSYEQYF
TGTGCCACCAGGGGAGGTCGGAGCTCCTACGAGCAGTACTTC
>.|TRBJ2-5|TRBD1|TRBV28
CASSTTRSTGGSLRGETQYF
TGTGCCAGCAGCACGACGCGGTCGACAGGGGGCTCACTTCGGGGAGAGACCCAGTACTTC
>.|TRBJ2-7|.|TRBV10-3
CAISDGQSSYEQYF
TGTGCCATCAGTGATGGACAGTCTTCCTACGAGCAGTACTTC
>.|TRBJ1-3|TRBD1|TRBV28
CASSPRQGGNTIYF
TGTGCCAGCAGTCCCCGACAGGGTGGAAACACCATATATTTT
>.|TRBJ2-3|.|TRBV9
CASSVRQDTQYF
TGTGCCAGCAGCGTAAGACAGGACACGCAGTATTTT
>.|TRBJ1-2|.|TRBV30
CAWSVGAGDYGYTF
TGTGCCTGGAGTGTCGGAGCAGGGGACTATGGCTACACCTTC
>.|TRBJ2-1|.|TRBV19
CASSIGGLYNEQFF
TGTGCCAGTAGTATAGGAGGCCTATACAATGAGCAGTTCTTC
>.|TRBJ1-1|.|TRBV7-2
CANSLGRGGTEAFF
TGTGCCAACTCCCTCGGTCGAGGGGGCACTGAAGCTTTCTTT
>.|TRBJ2-2|TRBD2|TRBV7-8
CASTPGLVMNTGELFF
TGTGCCAGCACCCCGGGACTAGTAATGAACACCGGGGAGCTGTTTTTT
>.|TRBJ1-6|.|TRBV4-1
CASSQVQGRGNSPLHF
TGCGCCAGCAGCCAGGTCCAGGGGCGAGGAAATTCACCCCTCCACTTT
>.|TRBJ2-4|TRBD2|TRBV4-1
CASSPPGLAGGGAKNIQYF
TGCGCCAGCAGTCCACCGGGACTAGCGGGGGGAGGGGCCAAAAACATTCAGTACTTC
>.|TRBJ2-6|.|TRBV24-1
CATSDPDTSGANVLTF
TGTGCCACCAGTGATCCTGACACCTCTGGGGCCAACGTCCTGACTTTC
>.|TRBJ1-6|.|TRBV14
CASSQDRFYNSPLHF
TGTGCCAGCAGCCAAGACAGGTTCTATAATTCACCCCTCCACTTT
>.|TRBJ1-5|.|TRBV19
CASRVGGSNQPQHF
TGTGCCAGTAGGGTTGGAGGGAGCAATCAGCCCCAGCATTTT
>.|TRBJ2-2|.|TRBV18
CASSPPGGTGELFF
TGTGCCAGCTCACCACCCGGCGGCACCGGGGAGCTGTTTTTT
>.|TRBJ1-2|TRBD1|TRBV7-2
CASSLVKVDRGYGYTF
TGTGCCAGCAGCTTAGTGAAAGTGGACAGGGGCTATGGCTACACCTTC
>.|TRBJ2-7|.|TRBV7-9
CASSGRSYEQYF
TGTGCCAGCAGTGGGAGAAGCTACGAGCAGTACTTC
>.|TRBJ2-7|.|TRBV9
CASSPRGGQGVRNEQYF
TGTGCCAGCAGCCCTCGGGGGGGACAGGGTGTGAGGAACGAGCAGTACTTC
>.|TRBJ2-5|TRBD2|TRBV18
CASSPTSGQETQYF
TGTGCCAGCTCACCTACTAGCGGGCAAGAGACCCAGTACTTC
>.|TRBJ1-5|TRBD1|TRBV11-2
CASSLDGQGNQPQHF
TGTGCCAGCAGCTTAGACGGACAGGGAAATCAGCCCCAGCATTTT
>.|TRBJ2-1|TRBD2|TRBV19
CASSWASGRAPPYNEQFF
TGTGCCAGTAGTTGGGCTAGCGGGAGGGCCCCCCCCTACAATGAGCAGTTCTTC
>.|TRBJ2-3|.|TRBV12-3/TRBV12-4
CASSTGRTDTQYF
TGTGCCAGCAGTACAGGGCGCACAGATACGCAGTATTTT